Shown below are 5 T cell receptor beta chains from a single sample sequenced in a study of blood T cells in healthy people across ages. Through a sample-barcoded 5' primer and a J-beta primer mix, a second PCR was run for roughly 6 to 12 cycles. Each CDR3 protein gets one entry after TCRdb re-called the 5' RACE reads with MiXCR. The sample carries over 1,300,000 distinct CDR3 sequences, around 55% recorded once. Input material: blood. Receptor source: a man in his late teens or twenties in good health.

V gene TRBV4-1 combines with J gene TRBJ2-5; 12 bases match TRBD2. J was trimmed by 2 bases and V by 3 bases; bases with no gene match: 16. Germline CDR1 is MGHRA and CDR2 is YSYEKL. CDR3 size: 20 residues. CDR3 DNA: TGCGCCAGCAGCCAGAAAACCGCGGGTGGACTAGCGGGGAGGCAAGAGACCCAGTACTTC. It translates to CASSQKTAGGLAGRQETQYF.

The chain uses TRBV7-9 and TRBJ1-5; 8 nucleotides line up with TRBD1. The CDR3 contains 17 residues. CDR1 SEHNR and CDR2 FQNEAQ come from the germline V gene (reference sequence). V lost 3 bases, J lost 0 bases, and 7 bases stayed unmatched. As DNA, the CDR3 is TGTGCCAGCAGCTTCGCAGGGGGCGCCGGTAGCAATCAGCCCCAGCATTTT. This encodes CASSFAGGAGSNQPQHF.

V and J are TRBV6-2 or TRBV6-3 and TRBJ2-3; D assignment may be TRBD1 or TRBD2 (5 bases each). CDR3 length: 16 residues. Between the trimmed V and J ends, which lost 6 bases and 3 bases, there was a span of 19 bases. Germline CDR1 is MNHEY and CDR2 is SVGEGT. The DNA for the CDR3 is TGTGCCAGCAGACCCCTGGGGGAGAGGGCGACAGATACGCAGTATTTT. Protein: CASRPLGERATDTQYF.

As to this clonotype: A much larger clone lies a single base off, so this may be a read error. The chain uses TRBV4-3 and TRBJ2-3, with 7 bases fitting TRBD2. Losses at the gene ends were 0 bases for V and 6 bases for J; bases not matched to a gene: 9. The CDR3 contains 16 residues. Germline CDR1 and CDR2: LGHNA and YSLEER. Here the CDR3 DNA reads TGCGCCAGCAGCCAAGATCTAGCGGAGGGCGCGGATACGCAGTATTTT. It codes for CASSQDLAEGADTQYF.

This clonotype was picked up a small number of times. This CDR3 reads CSARDFRDRDIQYF. CDR3 bases: TGCAGTGCTAGAGATTTCCGCGACAGGGACATTCAGTACTTC. The chain employs TRBV20-1 and TRBJ2-4, with TRBD1 matching 7 bases. Germline V gene data show CDR1 as DFQATT and CDR2 as SNEGSKA (reference sequence). The CDR3 is made up of 14 amino acids. V gave up 0 bases and J gave up 8 bases; unmatched junction bases: 7.